The sequence of this T cell receptor beta chain was determined in a study of Graves' ophthalmopathy and Graves' hyperthyroidism. Study-wide results and limits: Also, most clonotypes expanded in the thyroid above 0.001 frequency appeared in blood.

A note on this clonotype: What it binds is not known.

For repertoire sequencing, the TCR beta CDR3 regions were amplified from RNA transcripts. HTBI primers were used in a first-round RT-PCR, which preceded a second-round multiplex PCR. One entry per CDR3 protein results from TCRdb running MiXCR on the multiplex PCR reads. Found here are about 370,000 distinct CDR3 sequences, around 19% of them singletons; the top ten hold 1.6%. V shed 7 bases and J shed 6 bases, with 14 bases lying between them. Germline values: CDR1 KGHDR, CDR2 SFDVKD. This CDR3 spans 13 amino acids. This chain links TRBV24-1 with TRBJ1-1; tentative D call: TRBD1 (6 bases). The receptor's source is a woman aged 18-29 years with Graves' ophthalmopathy. Sequencing was carried out using peripheral blood. For the CDR3, the DNA is TGTGCCACCAGAGGTAGTAGGGGGGCTGAAGCTTTCTTT. Translated: CATRGSRGAEAFF.